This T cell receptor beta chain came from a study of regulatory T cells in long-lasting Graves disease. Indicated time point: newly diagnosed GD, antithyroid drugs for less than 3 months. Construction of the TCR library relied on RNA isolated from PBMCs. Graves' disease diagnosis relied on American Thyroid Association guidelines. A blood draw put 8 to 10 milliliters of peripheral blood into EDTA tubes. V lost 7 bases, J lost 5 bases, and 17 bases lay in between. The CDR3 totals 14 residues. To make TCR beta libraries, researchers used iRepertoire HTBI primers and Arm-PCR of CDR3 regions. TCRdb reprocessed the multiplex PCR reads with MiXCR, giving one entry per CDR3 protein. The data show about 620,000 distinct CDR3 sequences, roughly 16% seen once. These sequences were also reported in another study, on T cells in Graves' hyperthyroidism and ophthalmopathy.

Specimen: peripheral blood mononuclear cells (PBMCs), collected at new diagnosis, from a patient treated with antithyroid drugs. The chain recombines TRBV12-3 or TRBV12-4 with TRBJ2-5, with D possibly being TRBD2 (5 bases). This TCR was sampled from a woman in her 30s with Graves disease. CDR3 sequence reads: CASTQEVLGETQYF. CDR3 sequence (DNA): TGTGCCAGCACCCAGGAGGTCCTAGGGGAGACCCAGTACTTC.